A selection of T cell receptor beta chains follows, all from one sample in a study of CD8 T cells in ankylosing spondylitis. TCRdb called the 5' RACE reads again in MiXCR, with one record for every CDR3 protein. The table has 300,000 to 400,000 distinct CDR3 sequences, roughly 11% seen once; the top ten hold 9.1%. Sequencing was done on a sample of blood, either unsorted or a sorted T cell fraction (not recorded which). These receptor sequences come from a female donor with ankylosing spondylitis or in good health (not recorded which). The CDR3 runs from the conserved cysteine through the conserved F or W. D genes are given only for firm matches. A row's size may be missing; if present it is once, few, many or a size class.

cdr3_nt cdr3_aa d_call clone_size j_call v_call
TGTGCCAGCAGTGCCCGGGACAGGGTACCAAACTCCTACGAGCAGTACTTC CASSARDRVPNSYEQYF TRBD1 . TRBJ2-7 TRBV6-1
TGTGCCAGCAGCTTAGAACAGGGAGGAAGCGAGCAGTACTTC CASSLEQGGSEQYF . few TRBJ2-7 TRBV7-9
TGCGCCAGCAGCTTGGCCTTCCCCCACAATGAGCAGTTCTTC CASSLAFPHNEQFF . many TRBJ2-1 TRBV5-1
TGTGCCAGCAGTTTGGTACCTAAAGAGCAGTTCTTC CASSLVPKEQFF . few TRBJ2-1 TRBV6-2/TRBV6-3
TGCAGCGTTAATCCCACAGGGCTGAGCACAGATACGCAGTATTTT CSVNPTGLSTDTQYF . many TRBJ2-3 TRBV29-1
TGTGCCCGGGGTGGACATTACAATGAGCAGTTCTTC CARGGHYNEQFF . . TRBJ2-1 TRBV30
TGCGCCAGCAGCTTGTGGGGGCAGGGAGAAAAACTGTTTTTT CASSLWGQGEKLFF . few TRBJ1-4 TRBV5-1
TGCAGTGCTAAGAGCCCAGGGACAGGTCCCACAGATACGCAGTATTTT CSAKSPGTGPTDTQYF TRBD1 many TRBJ2-3 TRBV20-1
TGTGCCAGCAATGAGGGAGGGGGCACAGATACGCAGTATTTT CASNEGGGTDTQYF TRBD2 . TRBJ2-3 TRBV28
TGTGCCAGCAGCCCAGTATTTGCAACCGGGGAGCTGTTTTTT CASSPVFATGELFF . few TRBJ2-2 TRBV11-3
TGTGCCAGCAATAGACCCGAAGCTGGGGCCAACGTCCTGACTTTC CASNRPEAGANVLTF . many TRBJ2-6 TRBV28
TGTGCCAGCAGACCACAGGGGGCTATGTCCAATGAGCAGTTCTTC CASRPQGAMSNEQFF TRBD1 few TRBJ2-1 TRBV12-3/TRBV12-4
TGTGCCAGCAGTTACTCGATGGGGAGGGTAACTAATGAAAAACTGTTTTTT CASSYSMGRVTNEKLFF . many TRBJ1-4 TRBV6-5
TGTGCCAGCAGCCAAGGGGGTTTGGGGATTTCGAGACAGTACTTC CASSQGGLGISRQYF . . TRBJ2-7 TRBV3-1
TGTGCCAGCAGACCACAGGGGGCGGGAGGCTACACCTTC CASRPQGAGGYTF TRBD1 many TRBJ1-2 TRBV6-1
TGTGCCAGCAGTTTATTATTCGCACACAATGAGCAGTTCTTC CASSLLFAHNEQFF . . TRBJ2-1 TRBV27
TGTGCCAGCAGACCCCCGGGACAGGTCACCGGGGAGCTGTTTTTT CASRPPGQVTGELFF TRBD1 many TRBJ2-2 TRBV6-1
. CASTSGAQPQHF . few TRBJ1-5 TRBV27
TGCAGTGCATTTGCCCGGTTGGCCCAGCATTTT CSAFARLAQHF . many TRBJ1-5 TRBV20-1
TGTGCCAGCACTTCTTCTCCGGGACAGGGGGCGGTTGAGCAGTTCTTC CASTSSPGQGAVEQFF TRBD1 many TRBJ2-1 TRBV12-3/TRBV12-4
TGTGCCAGCAGCCAAAAGGGGGGGAACACTGAAGCTTTCTTT CASSQKGGNTEAFF . few TRBJ1-1 TRBV4-2
TGCAGTGCTAAAAGACGGACCTCGGGATCACCCCTCCACTTT CSAKRRTSGSPLHF . many TRBJ1-6 TRBV20-1